This record covers a single TCR beta chain. Repertoires were generated with immunoSEQ multiplex PCR, while TCRdb's copy carries only in-frame clones and drops some. The table includes 74,000 or so clones, roughly 90% detected once. This sample stems from a study of OX40 agonist ivuxolimab in advanced cancers. Study context: The patients received agonistic anti-OX40 (CD134) antibody ivuxolimab. Patients got intravenous ivuxolimab at 0.01 to 10 mg/kg every 2 weeks.

V lost 4 bases to trimming and J lost 5 bases, with 18 bases between them. The CDR3 spans 15 residues. Germline V gene lookup returns CDR1 SGHRS and CDR2 YFSETQ. The source was CD4+ or CD8+ T cells sorted from blood, collected in a trial of the OX40 agonist ivuxolimab. V gene TRBV5-1 combines with J gene TRBJ2-5; TRBD2 is a possible D gene (6 bases). The TCR originated in an adult with an advanced solid tumor such as melanoma, head and neck, liver or kidney cancer. This CDR3 is CASSILGAAGETQYF. DNA of the CDR3: TGCGCCAGCAGCATACTTGGGGCGGCGGGGGAGACCCAGTACTTC.